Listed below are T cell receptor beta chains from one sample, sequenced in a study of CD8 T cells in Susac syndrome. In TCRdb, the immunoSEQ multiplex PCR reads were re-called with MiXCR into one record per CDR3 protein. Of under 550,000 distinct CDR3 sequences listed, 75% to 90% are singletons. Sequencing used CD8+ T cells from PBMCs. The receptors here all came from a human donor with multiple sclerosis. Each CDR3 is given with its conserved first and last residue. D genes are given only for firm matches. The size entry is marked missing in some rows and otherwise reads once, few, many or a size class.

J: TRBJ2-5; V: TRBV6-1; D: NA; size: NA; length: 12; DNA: TGTGCCAGCAGCAGCGATGGAGAGACCCAGTACTTC; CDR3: CASSSDGETQYF
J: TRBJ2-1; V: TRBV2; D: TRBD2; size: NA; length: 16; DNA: TGTGCCAGCACCTCAATGGGTCTAGCGGCCTACAATGAGCAGTTCTTC; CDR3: CASTSMGLAAYNEQFF
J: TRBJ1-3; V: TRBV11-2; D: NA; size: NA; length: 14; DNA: TGTGCCAGCAGTTTGGACAACTCTGGAAACACCATATATTTT; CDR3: CASSLDNSGNTIYF
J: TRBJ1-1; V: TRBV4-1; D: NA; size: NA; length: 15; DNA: TGCGCCAGCAGTCATACAACAGGGATGGGCACTGAAGCTTTCTTT; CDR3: CASSHTTGMGTEAFF
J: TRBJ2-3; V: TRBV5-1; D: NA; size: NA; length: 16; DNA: TGCGCCAGCAGCTTGGTAGGAGGGGCCTTAGAGGATTCGCAGTATTTT; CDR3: CASSLVGGALEDSQYF
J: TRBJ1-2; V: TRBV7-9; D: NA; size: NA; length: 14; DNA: TGTGCCAGCAGCCCCTTAGGTGCTAACTATGGCTACACCTTC; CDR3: CASSPLGANYGYTF
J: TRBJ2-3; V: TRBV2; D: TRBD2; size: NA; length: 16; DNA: TGTGCCAGCACGGGCAGGACTAGCGGAAGCACAGATACGCAGTATTTT; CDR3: CASTGRTSGSTDTQYF
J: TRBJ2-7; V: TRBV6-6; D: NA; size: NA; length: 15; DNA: TGTGCCAGCAGGTCTGGGATAACGACACCAGGAGAGCAGTACTTC; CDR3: CASRSGITTPGEQYF
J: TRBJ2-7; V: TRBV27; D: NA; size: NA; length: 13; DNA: TGTGCCAGCAGCAGTTCATTACCCTACGAGCAGTACTTC; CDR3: CASSSSLPYEQYF
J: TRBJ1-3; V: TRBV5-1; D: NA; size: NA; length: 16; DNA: TGCGCCAGCAGCGCACCGGGACGGGGAACTGGAAACACCATATATTTT; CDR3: CASSAPGRGTGNTIYF
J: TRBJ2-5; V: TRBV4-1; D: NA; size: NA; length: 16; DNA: TGCGCCAGCAGCCATGGACCGGGGACTTACCAAGAGACCCAGTACTTC; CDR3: CASSHGPGTYQETQYF
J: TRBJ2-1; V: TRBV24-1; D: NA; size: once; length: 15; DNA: TGTGCCACCAGTACTTTCGTGTTCAGAAACAATGAGCAGTTCTTC; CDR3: CATSTFVFRNNEQFF
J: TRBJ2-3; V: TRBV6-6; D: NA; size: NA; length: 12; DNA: TGTGCCAGCAGTTATATCGCAGATACGCAGTATTTT; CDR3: CASSYIADTQYF
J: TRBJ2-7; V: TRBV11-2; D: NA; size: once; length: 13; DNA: TGTGCCAGCAGCTTAGGGCCCCTCTACGAGCAGTACTTC; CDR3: CASSLGPLYEQYF
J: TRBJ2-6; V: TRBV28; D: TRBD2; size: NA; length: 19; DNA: TGTGCCAGCAGTTTATGGGGAGACGGGGGGGCTCGAGGGGCCAACGTCCTGACTTTC; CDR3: CASSLWGDGGARGANVLTF
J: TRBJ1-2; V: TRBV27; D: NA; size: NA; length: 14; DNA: TGTGCCAGCAGTCCGTGGGACGGTAACTATGGCTACACCTTC; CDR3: CASSPWDGNYGYTF
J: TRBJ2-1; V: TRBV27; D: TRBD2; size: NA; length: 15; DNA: TGTGCCAGCAGTTTTTGGCGGGAGGGCCGCAATGAGCAGTTCTTC; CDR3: CASSFWREGRNEQFF
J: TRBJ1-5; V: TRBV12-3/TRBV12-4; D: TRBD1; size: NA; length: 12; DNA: TGTGCCAGCAGTGACAGGGAACAGCCCCAGCATTTT; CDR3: CASSDREQPQHF
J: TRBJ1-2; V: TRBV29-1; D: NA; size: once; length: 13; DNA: TGCAGCGTTGAAGAACGGAACAGGGATGGCTACACCTTC; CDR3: CSVEERNRDGYTF
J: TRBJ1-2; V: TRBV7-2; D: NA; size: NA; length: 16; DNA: TGTGCCAGCAGCTTAATCACCAGGGGCCTTAACTATGGCTACACCTTC; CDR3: CASSLITRGLNYGYTF
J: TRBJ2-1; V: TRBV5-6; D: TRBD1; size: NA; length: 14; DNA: TGTGCCAGCAGCCTCGGGACAGACGACAATGAGCAGTTCTTC; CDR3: CASSLGTDDNEQFF
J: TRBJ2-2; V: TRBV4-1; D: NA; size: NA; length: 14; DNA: TGCGCCAGCAGCCAAGTGGGGGCAGCCGGGGAGCTGTTTTTT; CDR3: CASSQVGAAGELFF
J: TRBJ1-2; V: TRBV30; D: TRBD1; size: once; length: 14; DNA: TGTGCCTGGAGTGTAATAGGGGGCGGCTATGGCTACACCTTC; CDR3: CAWSVIGGGYGYTF
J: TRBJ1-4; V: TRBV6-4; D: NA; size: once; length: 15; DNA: TGTGCCAGCAGTCCTAAAAGTCGCCTTAATGAAAAACTGTTTTTT; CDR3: CASSPKSRLNEKLFF
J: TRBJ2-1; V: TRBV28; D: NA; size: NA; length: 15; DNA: TGTGCCAGCAGTTTGCGAAGCGGAGGGGGCAATGAGCAGTTCTTC; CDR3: CASSLRSGGGNEQFF
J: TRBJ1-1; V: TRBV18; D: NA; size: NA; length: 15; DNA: TGTGCCAGCTCACTAGAGGTGGGAGAGAACACTGAAGCTTTCTTT; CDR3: CASSLEVGENTEAFF
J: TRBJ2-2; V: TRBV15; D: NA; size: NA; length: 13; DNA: TGTGCCGCCGGGACGGGAGTCACCGGGGAGCTGTTTTTT; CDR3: CAAGTGVTGELFF
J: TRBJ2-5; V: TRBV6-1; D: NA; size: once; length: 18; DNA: TGTGCCAGCAGTGACAGGGCTAGTGAACCCCCCCCACGAGAGACCCAGTACTTC; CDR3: CASSDRASEPPPRETQYF
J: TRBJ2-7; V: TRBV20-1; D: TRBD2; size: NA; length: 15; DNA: TGCAGTGCTAGAGGCCCTAGCGGGAGTCTCGACGAGCAGTACTTC; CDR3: CSARGPSGSLDEQYF
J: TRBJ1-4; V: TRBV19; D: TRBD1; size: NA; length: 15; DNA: TGTGCCAGTAGTCCACAGGGGGTGGCTAATGAAAAACTGTTTTTT; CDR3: CASSPQGVANEKLFF
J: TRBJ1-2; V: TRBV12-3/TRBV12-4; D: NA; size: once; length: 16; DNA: TGTGCCAGCAGTTCCATTTACAGCCTTGCTAACTATGGCTACACCTTC; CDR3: CASSSIYSLANYGYTF
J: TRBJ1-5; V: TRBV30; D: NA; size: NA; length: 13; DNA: TGTGCCTGGAGTGTAAATAGCAATCAGCCCCAGCATTTT; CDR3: CAWSVNSNQPQHF
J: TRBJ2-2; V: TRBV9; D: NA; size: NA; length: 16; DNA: TGTGCCAGCAGCGTAGATTCCGAGGAAAGCACCGGGGAGCTGTTTTTT; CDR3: CASSVDSEESTGELFF
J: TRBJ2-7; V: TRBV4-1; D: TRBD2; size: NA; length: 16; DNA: TGCGCCAGCAGCCCGGATGCCGGGACTAGAGGGGTCGAGCAGTACTTC; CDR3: CASSPDAGTRGVEQYF
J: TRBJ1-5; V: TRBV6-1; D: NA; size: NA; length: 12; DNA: TGTGCCAGCAGTGAAGATCCTCAGCCCCAGCATTTT; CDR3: CASSEDPQPQHF
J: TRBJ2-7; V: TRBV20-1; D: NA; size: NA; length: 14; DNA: TGCAGTGCTAGTTTGACAGGGTGGGAGGGCGAGCAGTACTTC; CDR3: CSASLTGWEGEQYF
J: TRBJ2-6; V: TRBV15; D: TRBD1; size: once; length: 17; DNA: TGTGCCACCACCCCGGACAGGAGTTACTCTGGGGCCAACGTCCTGACTTTC; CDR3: CATTPDRSYSGANVLTF
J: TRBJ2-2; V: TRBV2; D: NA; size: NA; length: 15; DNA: TGTGCCAGCAGAGACCCGAACAGGGCGCCCGGGGAGCTGTTTTTT; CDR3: CASRDPNRAPGELFF
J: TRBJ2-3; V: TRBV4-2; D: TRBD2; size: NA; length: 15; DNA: TGTGCCAGCAGCCCCCGGGTAGCGGGTCCCGATACGCAGTATTTT; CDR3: CASSPRVAGPDTQYF
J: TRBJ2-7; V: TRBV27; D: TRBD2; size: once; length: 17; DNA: TGTGCCAGCAGTCCCACCCCCCGGGTAGCGGGAGGTCGCGAGCAGTACTTC; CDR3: CASSPTPRVAGGREQYF
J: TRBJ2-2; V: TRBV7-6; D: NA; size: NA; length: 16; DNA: TGTGCCAGCAGCTTAGTGGCGTCCACGGGGGCCGGGGAGCTGTTTTTT; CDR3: CASSLVASTGAGELFF
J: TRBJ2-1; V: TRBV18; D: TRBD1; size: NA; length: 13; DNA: TGTGCCAGCTCACCACCGGGGACAGGGGACTTCGGGTTC; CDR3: CASSPPGTGDFGF
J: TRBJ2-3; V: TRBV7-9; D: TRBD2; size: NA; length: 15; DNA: TGTGCCAGCAGCCCGGGACTAGCGGTCGGGGATACGCAGTATTTT; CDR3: CASSPGLAVGDTQYF
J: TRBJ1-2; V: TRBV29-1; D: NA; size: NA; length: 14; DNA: TGCAGCGTTGAAGATCACGGAGGGCCCTATGGCTACACCTTC; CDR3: CSVEDHGGPYGYTF